This T cell receptor (beta chain) comes out of a study of shared clonotypes between healthy human individuals. Clones were read by immunoSEQ multiplex PCR, and TCRdb kept only the in-frame ones, dropping some. Here the sample spans about 2.3 million clones, more than 85% being singletons. Regarding this clone: This specimen includes other DNA sequences encoding the same CDR3.

Input material: naive CD4+ T cells from PBMCs. The sample's subset: CD45RA+ positively selected. This receptor was obtained from a man aged 18-30 years in good health. Some clones in this sample may be carry-over from other donors' samples.

CDR3 loop: CSVEEGRGSSYNEQFF. CDR3 nucleotide sequence: TGCAGCGTTGAAGAGGGGCGGGGGAGCTCCTACAATGAGCAGTTCTTC. The J gene is TRBJ2-1, the V gene TRBV29-1; 7 bases are shared with TRBD2. V lost 0 bases to trimming and J lost 0 bases; unmatched junction nucleotides: 5. There are 16 residues in the CDR3. Germline CDR1 and CDR2: SQVTM and ANQGSEA.